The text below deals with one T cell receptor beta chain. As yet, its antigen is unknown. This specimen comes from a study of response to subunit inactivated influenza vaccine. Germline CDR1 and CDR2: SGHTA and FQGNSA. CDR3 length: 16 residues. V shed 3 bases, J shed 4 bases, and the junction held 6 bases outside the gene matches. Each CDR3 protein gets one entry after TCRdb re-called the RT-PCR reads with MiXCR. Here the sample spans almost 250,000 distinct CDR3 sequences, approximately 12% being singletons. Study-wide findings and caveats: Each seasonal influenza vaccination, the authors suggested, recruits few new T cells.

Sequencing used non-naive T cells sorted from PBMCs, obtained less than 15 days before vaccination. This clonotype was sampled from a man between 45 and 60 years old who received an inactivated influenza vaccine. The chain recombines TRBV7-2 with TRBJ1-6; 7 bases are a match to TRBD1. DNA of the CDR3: TGTGCCAGCAGCTTCAGGGGGGGACTATATAATTCACCCCTCCACTTT. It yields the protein CASSFRGGLYNSPLHF.